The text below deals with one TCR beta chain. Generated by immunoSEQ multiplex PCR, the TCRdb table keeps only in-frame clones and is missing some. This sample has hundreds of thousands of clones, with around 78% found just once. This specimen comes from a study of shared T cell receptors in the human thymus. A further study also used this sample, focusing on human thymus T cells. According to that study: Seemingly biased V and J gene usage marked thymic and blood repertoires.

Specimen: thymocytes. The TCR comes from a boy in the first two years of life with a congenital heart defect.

CDR3 sequence: CASSAGSGTLHNEQFF. The CDR3, as DNA: TGTGCCAGCAGCGCCGGTAGCGGGACCCTACACAATGAGCAGTTCTTC. The chain links TRBV6-4 to TRBJ2-1, with 8 nucleotides matching TRBD2. The germline V gene has CDR1 MRHNA and CDR2 SNTAGT. The V segment lost 6 bases and the J segment 5 bases; nucleotides outside the gene matches: 12. This CDR3 has 16 residues.